This T cell receptor beta chain was sequenced in a study of T cell repertoires in cytomegalovirus infection. Study background: From public TCR beta signatures came an indication of both CMV infection and matching HLA type.

Findings and caveats of the study: HLA-C-restricted CMV-specific TCR beta clonotypes prevailed in the ex vivo response. Summed frequency of shared TCR beta families picked out CMV carriers who also had the relevant HLA.

Each CDR3 protein is one row after TCRdb ran MiXCR on the reads. The table lists 200,000 or so distinct CDR3 sequences, less than 50% of them singletons. Regarding this clonotype: Its antigen is unknown.

The sample consisted of CD8+ T cells from cultured PBMCs, taken from culture after CMV antigen stimulation. The sequence derives from a human donor in good health (CMV status not recorded). Some clones in this sample may be carry-over from other donors' samples.

The CDR3 DNA reads TGTGCCAGCAGTAACCGGGGGGCGGCCACTGAAGCTTTCTTT. Protein sequence: CASSNRGAATEAFF. The chain has TRBV27 and TRBJ1-1; a weak D match, TRBD1 (6 bases). V was trimmed by 5 bases and J by 4 bases, leaving 14 bases between them. Looked up from germline, CDR1 is MNHEY and CDR2 is SMNVEV (reference sequence). The CDR3 extends over 14 amino acids.